This T cell receptor (beta chain) was documented in a study of vaccination effects on CD4 cells after COVID-19. Germline loops: CDR1 SQVTM, CDR2 ANQGSEA. The CDR3 has 11 amino acids. V was pared by 1 base and J by 7 bases, with 7 bases between. Clones were read by immunoSEQ multiplex PCR, and TCRdb kept only the in-frame ones, dropping some. The sample has nearly 30,000 clones, 80% seen once. Expansion with viral peptide pools was applied to antigen-specific CD4+ T cells by the ViraFEST assay prior to sequencing. Following culture for approximately ten days, CD4+ T cells were isolated. All study participants received two doses of BNT162b2 or mRNA-1273 vaccine. The researchers cultured around 2 million PBMC per well with about 11 IU/ml IL-2 and 9.5 to 10 ug/ml peptides. At days 3 and 7, half of the medium was exchanged for IL-2 medium. Details on this clone: Its antigen is currently unknown.

General study findings and limits: In healthy vaccinees, only 1 of 255 vaccine-induced clones cross-reacted with common cold coronaviruses.

The V and J genes are TRBV29-1 and TRBJ1-1; D gene unclear. The receptor's source is a human donor who received a COVID-19 vaccine. Some clones in this sample may be carry-over from other donors' samples. This sample comprised CD4+ T cells from PBMCs cultured with SARS-CoV-2 spike peptides, obtained after COVID-19 vaccination. The CDR3, as DNA: TGCAGCGTTGAAGTGGCGGATGAAGCTTTCTTT. Its protein product is CSVEVADEAFF.